One and the same sample provided the 8 T cell receptor beta chains below, sequenced in a study of cytomegalovirus exposure and HLA in healthy donors. The PCR employed 60 Vbeta primers together with 13 Jbeta primers. Assay used: immunoSEQ multiplex PCR; TCRdb lists only in-frame clones, some missing. The sample contains around 140,000 clones, around 76% of which appear only once. Specimen: PBMCs. The source of these receptors is a male donor in good health and CMV-seronegative.

This clone was observed once. V and J are TRBV5-4 and TRBJ2-7; possibly TRBD1 for D (6 bases). Deletions cut 2 bases from V and 0 bases from J, with 6 bases between. Per germline, CDR1 SGHNT and CDR2 YYREEE (reference sequence). The CDR3 totals 13 residues. The CDR3 spells CASSLQGSYEQYF. The CDR3 bases are TGTGCCAGCAGCTTACAGGGCTCCTACGAGCAGTACTTC.

This clone was seen once. This chain joins TRBV5-1 and TRBJ2-3; D is ambiguous. Germline CDR1 SGHRS, CDR2 YFSETQ. Trimming cost V 0 bases and J 2 bases, with 7 bases left between them. The CDR3 has 14 residues. CDR3 in amino acids: CASSLGETTDTQYF. The CDR3 coding sequence is TGCGCCAGCAGCTTGGGAGAAACCACAGATACGCAGTATTTT. Full variable domain (missing parts from reference TRBV5-1 and TRBJ2-3): KAGVTQTPRYLIKTRGQQVTLSCSPISGHRSVSWYQQTPGQGLQFLFEYFSETQRNKGNFPGRFSGRQFSNSRSEMNVSTLELGDSALYLCASSLGETTDTQYFGPGTRLTVL.

The V gene is TRBV28, the J gene TRBJ1-5; 9 bases fit TRBD1. V lost 4 bases and J lost 7; bases outside the gene matches: 8. The CDR3 totals 15 residues. Germline-derived CDR1 and CDR2 are MDHEN and SYDVKM. The CDR3 sequence is CASSSSGTGYQPQHF. CDR3 coding DNA: TGTGCCAGCAGTTCTTCCGGGACAGGGTACCAGCCCCAGCATTTT. Filled out from reference TRBV28 and TRBJ1-5, the complete variable domain reads DVKVTQSSRYLVKRTGEKVFLECVQDMDHENMFWYRQDPGLGLRLIYFSYDVKMKEKGDIPEGYSVSREKKERFSLILESASTNQTSMYLCASSSSGTGYQPQHFGDGTRLSIL.

The chain joins TRBV27 to TRBJ2-1; 14 bases line up with TRBD2. The J segment lost 8 bases and the V segment lost 2 bases, leaving 5 bases of the junction unmatched. CDR3 length: 16 amino acids. Germline V gene sequence: CDR1 MNHEY, CDR2 SMNVEV (reference sequence). CDR3 sequence (DNA): TGTGCCAGCAGTTTAGGGACTAGCGGGAGTAAATATGAGCAGTTCTTC. Its translation: CASSLGTSGSKYEQFF.

This sequence joins TRBV7-9 and TRBJ2-1, with D possibly matching TRBD1 (6 bases). The V and J ends lost 1 base and 7 bases respectively, with 20 bases between them. Germline V gene lookup returns CDR1 SEHNR and CDR2 FQNEAQ (reference sequence). The length of the CDR3 is 17 residues. This chain's CDR3 is CASSLGGTRGEGNEQFF. The DNA of the CDR3 is TGTGCCAGCAGCTTAGGCGGTACCAGGGGCGAAGGTAATGAGCAGTTCTTC.

This chain links TRBV7-9 with TRBJ2-5; the D gene is possibly TRBD2 (5 bases). The germline V gene has CDR1 SEHNR and CDR2 FQNEAQ (reference sequence). Deletions cut 1 base from V and 5 bases from J, with 11 bases between. The CDR3 spans 14 residues. The chain's CDR3 is CASSLGTDAETQYF. As DNA, the CDR3 is TGTGCCAGCAGCTTAGGGACTGATGCGGAGACCCAGTACTTC.

This clone was observed a single time. The gene calls are TRBV18 and TRBJ2-5, with D possibly being TRBD2 (5 bases). V shed 8 bases and J shed 3 bases, with 10 bases lying between them. Germline CDR1 is KGHSH and CDR2 is LQKENI. There are 12 residues in the CDR3. CDR3 sequence (DNA): TGTGCCAGCGGCGGGCCTGAAGAGACCCAGTACTTC. Translating it yields CASGGPEETQYF. Full variable domain (outside the CDR3, taken from reference TRBV18 and TRBJ2-5): NAGVMQNPRHLVRRRGQEARLRCSPMKGHSHVYWYRQLPEEGLKFMVYLQKENIIDESGMPKERFSAEFPKEGPSILRIQQVVRGDSAAYFCASGGPEETQYFGPGTRLLVL.

There are a few counts of this clone. This chain links TRBV7-3 with TRBJ2-1; the D gene is possibly TRBD2 (6 bases). The germline CDR1 and CDR2 sequences are SGHTA and FQGTGA. The CDR3 sequence is 15 residues long. Trimming shortened V by 5 bases and J by 7 bases, and 18 bases separated the two germline ends. In DNA form, the CDR3 reads TGTGCCAGCAGCCCCCGACTAGGAGGAAAAAATGAGCAGTTCTTC. Its protein is CASSPRLGGKNEQFF.